This entry lists 10 T cell receptor beta chains sequenced from one sample in a study of regulatory T cells in long-lasting Graves disease. Stated time point: newly diagnosed GD, antithyroid drugs for less than 3 months. The TCR library was made from RNA that had been extracted from PBMCs in TRIzol. Investigators prepared the TCR beta libraries by applying iRepertoire HTBI primers and Arm-PCR of CDR3 regions. TCRdb analysed the multiplex PCR reads with MiXCR anew, one entry per CDR3 protein. The sample has approximately 350,000 distinct CDR3 sequences, around 15% seen once. The sample was also reused in another study, on T cells in Graves' hyperthyroidism and ophthalmopathy.

Material: peripheral blood mononuclear cells (PBMCs), obtained at new diagnosis, from a patient treated with antithyroid drugs. Receptor source: a young woman with Graves disease.

About this clonotype itself: A read error is likely, as this CDR3 ends without the conserved phenylalanine or tryptophan. The gene calls are TRBV7-9 and TRBJ1-2; TRBD1 matches 7 bases. Trimming took 3 bases from V and 4 from J; bases not matched to a gene: 14. The CDR3 is 17 residues long. Germline V lookup: CDR1 SEHNR, CDR2 FQNEAQ (reference sequence). The CDR3 region has the DNA TGTGCCAGCAGCTTTCCCCTAGGAAGGGGGCTGGGCTATGGCTACACCCTC. This codes for CASSFPLGRGLGYGYTL.

The chain recombines TRBV28 with TRBJ2-2, with TRBD1 matching 9 bases. In germline, CDR1 is MDHEN, CDR2 SYDVKM. The CDR3 runs 20 residues. J lost 1 base, V lost 6 bases, and 18 bases had no gene match. In DNA form, the CDR3 reads TGTGCCAGCAGGATCGGCTCCGGGACAGGGAGGATTGGGAACACCGGGGAGCTGTTTTTT. Translating gives CASRIGSGTGRIGNTGELFF.

The CDR3 DNA reads as TGTGCCAGCAGTTTGTCCGGGACAGGGGTCGGAAAACTGTTTTTT. Translation gives CASSLSGTGVGKLFF. The V call is TRBV2, the J call TRBJ1-4; the match to TRBD1 covers 10 bases. Trimming took 5 bases from V and 10 from J; bases not matched to a gene: 10. Germline CDR1 and CDR2: SNHLY and FYNNEI. CDR3 length equals 15 residues.

This clonotype was found a few times. CDR3 nucleotides: TGCGCCAGCAGTGAACAGAGCCAAGAGACCCAGTACTTC. Translation: CASSEQSQETQYF. The V call is TRBV5-1, the J call TRBJ2-5; D gene ambiguous. Germline CDR1 SGHRS, CDR2 YFSETQ. The CDR3 is 13 amino acids. V dropped 5 bases and J dropped 1 base, with 9 bases sitting between them.

This clonotype was counted many times. J is TRBJ2-1 and V is TRBV10-3; 7 bases fit TRBD2. Germline CDR1 reads ENHRY; CDR2 reads SYGVKD. The CDR3 runs to 14 residues. J lost 9 bases, V lost 6 bases, and 11 bases had no gene match. For the CDR3, the DNA is TGTGCCATCAGCGGGACGGGGGGAACCTTTGAGCAGTTCTTC. The encoded protein is CAISGTGGTFEQFF.

V usage is TRBV3-1 and J usage is TRBJ2-3, with 13 bases fitting TRBD2. The germline V gene has CDR1 LGHDT and CDR2 YNNKEL (reference sequence). Trimming at V came to 1 base and at J to 10 bases, leaving 11 bases not matched to a gene. CDR3 size: 17 residues. This CDR3 reads CASSQGAGLAGVEAQYF. CDR3 nucleotides: TGTGCCAGCAGCCAAGGAGCAGGACTAGCGGGGGTAGAGGCGCAGTATTTT.

This clonotype was picked up many times. The chain links TRBV6-1 to TRBJ1-1; no clear D gene. This CDR3 region has 14 residues. Germline V gene data show CDR1 as MNHNS and CDR2 as SASEGT. Trimming took off 5 bases at V and 0 bases at J, with 10 bases between the two ends. CDR3 sequence (DNA): TGTGCCAGCAGTAAAAAACTACTGAACACTGAAGCTTTCTTT. Translating gives CASSKKLLNTEAFF.

The J gene is TRBJ1-5, the V gene TRBV7-9, with D unclear. The CDR3 runs 15 residues. Germline V gives CDR1 SEHNR, CDR2 FQNEAQ (reference sequence). Trimming stripped 1 base from V and 2 bases from J, with 9 bases between. The CDR3 sequence is CASSLGSWGNQPQHF. In nucleotides, the CDR3 is TGTGCCAGCAGCTTAGGATCTTGGGGCAATCAGCCCCAGCATTTT.

The sample holds a few counts of this clonotype. The chain links TRBV7-2 to TRBJ1-1; no definite D call. Trimming took 1 base from V and 0 from J, leaving 9 bases between them. The length of the CDR3 is 15 residues. Germline CDR1 is SGHTA and CDR2 is FQGNSA. The CDR3 sequence: CASSLVGNMNTEAFF. The CDR3 coding sequence is TGTGCCAGCAGCTTAGTCGGCAATATGAACACTGAAGCTTTCTTT.

This clonotype was seen many times. A junction boundary mismatches the germline segment, possibly from a read error. The J gene is TRBJ2-3, the V gene TRBV7-2; 11 positions agree with TRBD2. This CDR3 comprises 16 residues. Germline-derived CDR1 and CDR2 are SGHTA and FQGNSA. This CDR3 reads CANSFLSTSGKDTQYF. The CDR3 DNA reads as TGTGCCAACAGCTTCCTCTCGACTAGCGGGAAAGATACGCAGTATTTT.